Following are 22 T cell receptor beta chains from one sample sequenced in a study of blood T cell repertoires in COVID-19. Assay used: immunoSEQ multiplex PCR; TCRdb lists only in-frame clones, some missing. The data contain about 360,000 clones, more than 70% of them singletons. The sequencing input was peripheral blood. Receptors originate from a man aged 30 to 45 with active or convalescent COVID-19.

The CDR3 reads CASSFTRYEQYF. DNA for the CDR3: TGTGCCAGCAGTTTCACTAGATACGAGCAGTACTTC. The chain carries TRBV28 and TRBJ2-7; perhaps TRBD2 as D (5 bases). Trimming took 3 bases from V and 4 from J, leaving 7 bases between them. The V gene's germline CDR1 is MDHEN and CDR2 SYDVKM. This CDR3 region has 12 residues.

The V and J genes are TRBV28 and TRBJ2-1; 7 positions agree with TRBD2. Germline CDR1 is MDHEN and CDR2 is SYDVKM. This CDR3 spans 11 amino acids. J was trimmed by 7 bases and V by 10 bases; bases with no gene match: 4. The CDR3 sequence: CATRGVNEQFF. CDR3 bases: TGTGCCACACGGGGGGTAAATGAGCAGTTCTTC.

This chain uses TRBV7-9 with TRBJ2-5, with TRBD2 matching 8 bases. The length of the CDR3 is 15 residues. Looked up from germline, CDR1 is SEHNR and CDR2 is FQNEAQ (reference sequence). The V segment lost 2 bases and the J segment 4 bases; nucleotides outside the gene matches: 6. The CDR3 bases are TGTGCCAGCAGCTTACCCCCCGGGAGGGCAGAGACCCAGTACTTC. Translation: CASSLPPGRAETQYF. Filled out from reference TRBV7-9 and TRBJ2-5, the complete variable domain reads DTGVSQNPRHKITKRGQNVTFRCDPISEHNRLYWYRQTLGQGPEFLTYFQNEAQLEKSRLLSDRFSAERPKGSFSTLEIQRTEQGDSAMYLCASSLPPGRAETQYFGPGTRLLVL.

This sequence joins TRBV11-1 and TRBJ1-1; the match to TRBD1 covers 9 bases. V gave up 1 base and J gave up 4 bases; unmatched junction bases: 4. The CDR3 consists of 15 residues. Per germline, CDR1 SGHAT and CDR2 FQDESV (reference sequence). The CDR3 DNA reads as TGTGCCAGCAGCTTAGACAGGGGGCTAGTCACTGAAGCTTTCTTT. Translation: CASSLDRGLVTEAFF.

The chain is built from TRBV5-6 and TRBJ2-1; possibly TRBD2 for D (5 bases). The CDR3 length is 14 residues. Germline-derived CDR1 and CDR2 are SGHDT and YYEEEE. Trimming removed 3 bases at V and 8 bases at J, with 15 bases between. CDR3 DNA: TGTGCCAGCAGCTGGTTTTCGCGGGCCCATGAGCAGTTCTTC. It codes for CASSWFSRAHEQFF.

J is TRBJ2-7 and V is TRBV6-5; tentatively, D is TRBD1 (6 bases). Germline loops: CDR1 MNHEY, CDR2 SVGAGI. The CDR3 spans 12 residues. V gave up 5 bases and J gave up 6 bases, with 11 bases separating them. CDR3 DNA sequence: TGTGCCAGCAGTATAGGGGGTGGCGAGCAGTACTTC. It is translated as CASSIGGGEQYF.

V usage is TRBV28 and J usage is TRBJ2-7, with 7 bases identical to TRBD2. The CDR3 has 16 amino acids. V dropped 5 bases and J dropped 4; count of bases not matched to a gene: 14. The V gene's germline CDR1 is MDHEN and CDR2 SYDVKM. CDR3 DNA: TGTGCCAGCAGTCCCCGTGGGGGGGAGAGCTCGTACGAGCAGTACTTC. It translates to CASSPRGGESSYEQYF. Filled out from reference TRBV28 and TRBJ2-7, the complete variable domain reads DVKVTQSSRYLVKRTGEKVFLECVQDMDHENMFWYRQDPGLGLRLIYFSYDVKMKEKGDIPEGYSVSREKKERFSLILESASTNQTSMYLCASSPRGGESSYEQYFGPGTRLTVT.

The chain carries TRBV7-9 and TRBJ1-3; D is uncertain. This CDR3 spans 17 amino acids. V lost 3 bases, J lost 0 bases, and 15 bases lay in between. Germline loops: CDR1 SEHNR, CDR2 FQNEAQ (reference sequence). The CDR3 reads CASSFAVGSRSGNTIYF. CDR3 coding DNA: TGTGCCAGCAGCTTCGCGGTAGGCAGCCGCTCTGGAAACACCATATATTTT.

The genes are TRBV27 and TRBJ2-3, with TRBD2 identical over 7 bases. The J segment lost 6 bases and the V segment lost 3 bases, leaving 9 bases of the junction unmatched. The CDR3 covers 15 residues. Germline V gene sequence: CDR1 MNHEY, CDR2 SMNVEV (reference sequence). The CDR3 sequence is CASSLSSGNGDTQYF. The CDR3 bases are TGTGCCAGCAGTTTGTCAAGCGGGAACGGGGATACGCAGTATTTT.

The DNA for the CDR3 is TGTGCCAGCAGGGCCCTTCGTACAGGGGGTCGCAATCAGCCCCAGCATTTT. Amino acids: CASRALRTGGRNQPQHF. The chain carries TRBV2 and TRBJ1-5; TRBD1 aligns across 8 bases. Germline values: CDR1 SNHLY, CDR2 FYNNEI. CDR3 length: 17 residues. V lost 6 bases and J lost 2; bases outside the gene matches: 12.

This clone came up many times. Written as DNA, the CDR3 is TGTGCCGTCCAGGGGAACACTGAAGCTTTCTTT. Protein: CAVQGNTEAFF. The V call is TRBV7-2, the J call TRBJ1-1, with D possibly matching TRBD1 (5 bases). With 11 bases removed from V and 1 base from J, the gap between germline ends came to 8 bases. The CDR3 has 11 amino acids. CDR1 is SGHTA and CDR2 is FQGNSA in the germline V gene.

The chain carries TRBV10-3 and TRBJ2-1; weak D call: TRBD1 (8 bases). The germline CDR1 and CDR2 sequences are ENHRY and SYGVKD. V shed 8 bases and J shed 10 bases, with 27 bases lying between them. This CDR3 comprises 16 residues. Here the CDR3 DNA reads TGTGCCATCTCTTGGGGGGGGACAGGCCTTCGTACCGAGCAGTTCTTC. This encodes CAISWGGTGLRTEQFF.

This clone has ten or more counts. The gene calls are TRBV28 and TRBJ2-2; no firm D call. Trimming took off 7 bases at V and 1 base at J, with 16 bases between the two ends. The CDR3 has 16 amino acids. Germline assignment: CDR1 MDHEN and CDR2 SYDVKM. DNA for the CDR3: TGTGCCAGCACCCTCCTACGGAGTAGGAACACCGGGGAGCTGTTTTTT. Translated: CASTLLRSRNTGELFF. The whole variable domain, remainder taken from reference TRBV28 and TRBJ2-2, is DVKVTQSSRYLVKRTGEKVFLECVQDMDHENMFWYRQDPGLGLRLIYFSYDVKMKEKGDIPEGYSVSREKKERFSLILESASTNQTSMYLCASTLLRSRNTGELFFGEGSRLTVL.

V usage is TRBV11-1 and J usage is TRBJ2-7; 10 bases map to TRBD1. The CDR3 length is 16 residues. V trimming: 5 bases; J trimming: 6 bases; junction bases outside the gene matches: 13. Germline CDR1 SGHAT, CDR2 FQDESV (reference sequence). The CDR3 loop reads CASSRISGTGVTEQYF. CDR3 sequence (DNA): TGTGCCAGCAGCCGAATTAGCGGGACAGGGGTTACCGAGCAGTACTTC.

The chain employs TRBV12-5 and TRBJ1-2; weak D call: TRBD1 (5 bases). Germline assignment: CDR1 LGHNT and CDR2 FRNRAP. This CDR3 has 17 amino acids. V was trimmed by 3 bases and J by 1 base, leaving 18 bases between them. CDR3 sequence (DNA): TGTGCTAGTGGTTTTTCCGCAGGGAGGGCCCTTAACTATGGCTACACCTTC. The encoded protein is CASGFSAGRALNYGYTF.

The CDR3 loop is CASSMQAGGYTF. The CDR3 nucleotides read TGTGCCAGTAGTATGCAAGCGGGAGGCTACACCTTC. The chain has TRBV19 and TRBJ1-2; the D is unclear. V was pared by 3 bases and J by 8 bases, with 10 bases between. In germline, CDR1 is LNHDA, CDR2 SQIVND (reference sequence). This CDR3 has 12 amino acids.

The chain uses TRBV7-2 and TRBJ2-3; perhaps TRBD2 as D (5 bases). From germline, CDR1 is SGHTA and CDR2 FQGNSA. The CDR3 contains 16 residues. Trimming removed 3 bases from V and 1 base from J, with 14 bases in between. The CDR3 loop reads CASSFLPLSGTDTQYF. The DNA of the CDR3 is TGTGCCAGCAGCTTTTTACCCCTTAGCGGCACAGATACGCAGTATTTT.

The chain combines TRBV30 with TRBJ2-5; 13 nucleotides agree with TRBD2. CDR1 is GTSNPN, CDR2 SVGIG, per germline (reference sequence). V lost 3 bases to trimming and J lost 5 bases; unmatched junction nucleotides: 9. The CDR3 consists of 16 residues. The chain's CDR3 is CAWSSGTSGMGETQYF. CDR3 in DNA: TGTGCCTGGAGCTCCGGGACTAGCGGGATGGGGGAGACCCAGTACTTC.

The chain uses TRBV30 and TRBJ1-1; D gene unclear. The CDR3 spans 11 residues. Between the trimmed V and J ends, which lost 5 bases and 6 bases, there was a span of 10 bases. CDR1 and CDR2 from the germline V gene are GTSNPN and SVGIG (reference sequence). CDR3 loop: CAWDSGAEAFF. The CDR3 DNA sequence: TGTGCCTGGGATTCCGGGGCTGAAGCTTTCTTT.

V gene TRBV24-1 combines with J gene TRBJ2-1; 10 bases line up with TRBD2. CDR1 and CDR2 from the germline V gene are KGHDR and SFDVKD. The CDR3 is 15 amino acids. Trimming at V came to 7 bases and at J to 6 bases, leaving 8 bases not matched to a gene. Written as DNA, the CDR3 is TGTGCCACCAGCAGCACTAGCGGGGCTGGCAATGAGCAGTTCTTC. This gives the protein CATSSTSGAGNEQFF.

V is TRBV30 and J is TRBJ1-2; perhaps TRBD1 as D (5 bases). Between the trimmed V and J ends, which lost 3 bases and 5 bases, there was a span of 16 bases. The CDR3 contains 14 residues. Germline V gene sequence: CDR1 GTSNPN, CDR2 SVGIG (reference sequence). CDR3 amino acids: CAWRRGLADYGYTF. CDR3 in DNA: TGTGCCTGGAGGCGGGGACTGGCGGATTATGGCTACACCTTC.

The genes are TRBV28 and TRBJ2-6; D unclear. V shed 3 bases and J shed 4 bases, with 10 bases lying between them. The CDR3 extends over 15 amino acids. CDR1 is MDHEN, CDR2 SYDVKM, per germline. The CDR3 sequence is CASSFLGSGANVLTF. DNA for the CDR3: TGTGCCAGCAGTTTCCTAGGTAGCGGGGCCAACGTCCTGACTTTC.